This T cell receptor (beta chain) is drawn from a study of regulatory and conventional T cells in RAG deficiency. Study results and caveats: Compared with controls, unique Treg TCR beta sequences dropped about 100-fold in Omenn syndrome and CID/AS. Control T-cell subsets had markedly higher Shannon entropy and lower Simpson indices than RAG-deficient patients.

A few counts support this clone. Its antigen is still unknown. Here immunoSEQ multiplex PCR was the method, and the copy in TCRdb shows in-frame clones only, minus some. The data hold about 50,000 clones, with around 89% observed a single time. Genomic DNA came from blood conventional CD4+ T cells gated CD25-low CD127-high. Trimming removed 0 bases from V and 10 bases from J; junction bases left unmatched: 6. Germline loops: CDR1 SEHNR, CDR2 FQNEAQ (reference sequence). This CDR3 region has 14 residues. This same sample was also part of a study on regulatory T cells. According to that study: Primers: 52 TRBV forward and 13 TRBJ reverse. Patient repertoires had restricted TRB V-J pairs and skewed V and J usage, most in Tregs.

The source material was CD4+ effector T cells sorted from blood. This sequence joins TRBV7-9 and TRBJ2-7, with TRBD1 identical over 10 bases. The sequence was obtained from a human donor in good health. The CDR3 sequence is CASSLAAGTGAQYF. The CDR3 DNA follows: TGTGCCAGCAGCTTAGCCGCAGGGACAGGGGCCCAGTACTTC.